This T cell receptor (beta chain) was obtained from a study of Graves' ophthalmopathy and Graves' hyperthyroidism. General observations from the study: At roughly 67% sensitivity and approximately 72% specificity, the model predicted progression of the ophthalmopathy. Among thyroid clonotypes expanded above 0.001 frequency, most also appeared in blood.

Amplification from RNA transcripts yielded the TCR beta CDR3 regions. RT-PCR was first run with HTBI primers, then multiplex PCR in a second round. TCRdb reprocessed the multiplex PCR reads with MiXCR, giving one entry per CDR3 protein. The data show approximately 410,000 distinct CDR3 sequences, about 16% seen once. Germline CDR1 and CDR2: SQVTM and ANQGSEA. This CDR3 is built from 20 residues. The V gene end was trimmed by 7 bases and the J gene end by 0 bases; junction bases not matched to a gene: 27. Concerning this clonotype: Antigen: not known.

Hyperthyroidism cases were recent diagnoses of under 2 months' duration in people aged 18 to 65. The PBMCs used were ones drawn from about 9.2 ml of fresh peripheral blood. This clonotype was obtained from a woman aged 18-35 years with stable Graves' hyperthyroidism. The V call is TRBV29-1, the J call TRBJ2-7; the match to TRBD1 covers 7 bases. Sample: peripheral blood. CDR3 nucleotides: TGCAGCGCTGTAGGCTTCCAAAATCTGATCCCGGGACAGAGCTCCTACGAGCAGTACTTC. Translated, it gives CSAVGFQNLIPGQSSYEQYF.